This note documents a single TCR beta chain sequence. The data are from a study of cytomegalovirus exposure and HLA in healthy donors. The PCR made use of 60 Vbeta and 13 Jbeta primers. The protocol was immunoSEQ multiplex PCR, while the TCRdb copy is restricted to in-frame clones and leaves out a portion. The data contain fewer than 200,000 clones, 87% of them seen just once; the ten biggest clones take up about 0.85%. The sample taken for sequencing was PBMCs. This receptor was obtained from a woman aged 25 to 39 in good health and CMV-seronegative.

The CDR3 DNA is TGCAGCGTTGTTGTTGGATGGGTGGGGCGGGGAGATACGCAGTATTTT. Translating gives CSVVVGWVGRGDTQYF. V is TRBV29-1 and J is TRBJ2-3; tentatively, D is TRBD2 (6 bases). Trimming pared 4 bases from V and 5 bases from J, leaving 22 bases between. Germline lookup yields CDR1 SQVTM and CDR2 ANQGSEA. The CDR3 covers 16 residues.